The 26 T cell receptor beta chains reported below all come from one sample, sequenced in a study of blood T cell repertoires in COVID-19. The protocol was immunoSEQ multiplex PCR, while the TCRdb copy is restricted to in-frame clones and leaves out a portion. Here the sample spans 180,000 or so clones, approximately 83% being singletons. Material: peripheral blood. These receptors were collected from a human donor with active or convalescent COVID-19. The donor label of this sample is uncertain.

The CDR3 coding sequence is TGTGCCAGCAGCCAAGGCGGTCGCGGGGAGCTGTTTTTT. Protein sequence: CASSQGGRGELFF. J is TRBJ2-2 and V is TRBV3-1 (or the pseudogene TRBV3-2); no firm D call. Germline V gives CDR1 LGHDT, CDR2 YNNKEL (reference sequence). CDR3 length: 13 residues. V gave up 1 base and J gave up 7 bases, with 7 bases separating them.

This sequence joins TRBV10-3 and TRBJ2-3, with TRBD1 as a possible D gene (6 bases). CDR1 is ENHRY and CDR2 is SYGVKD in the germline V gene. V was clipped by 3 bases and J by 5 bases, with 9 bases between them. This CDR3 comprises 13 residues. This CDR3 reads CAISELGGDTQYF. CDR3 DNA: TGTGCCATCAGTGAACTAGGGGGAGATACGCAGTATTTT.

The J gene is TRBJ2-1, the V gene TRBV30; 8 bases fit TRBD2. The CDR3 is 15 residues long. CDR1 is GTSNPN and CDR2 is SVGIG in the germline V gene (reference sequence). Trimming took 5 bases from V and 3 from J; bases not matched to a gene: 9. In DNA form, the CDR3 reads TGTGCCTGGCAACAGCGGGGGTCTCGCTACAATGAGCAGTTCTTC. Amino acid sequence: CAWQQRGSRYNEQFF.

The V and J genes are TRBV6-5 and TRBJ2-5; 9 nucleotides agree with TRBD2. Germline loops: CDR1 MNHEY, CDR2 SVGAGI. Trimming cost V 5 bases and J 4 bases; bases outside gene matches: 5. There are 14 residues in the CDR3. This CDR3 reads CASSLGLAGETQYF. The CDR3 DNA is TGTGCCAGCAGTCTGGGACTAGCAGGAGAGACCCAGTACTTC.

The chain employs TRBV5-1 and TRBJ2-5; D may be TRBD2 (7 bases). This CDR3 region has 18 residues. The germline V and J ends were trimmed by 2 bases and 5 bases, with 25 bases remaining between them. Germline V gene data show CDR1 as SGHRS and CDR2 as YFSETQ. The CDR3 is CASSLNIGGPVVAETQYF. CDR3 nucleotide sequence: TGCGCCAGCAGCTTAAATATCGGGGGGCCGGTCGTAGCGGAGACCCAGTACTTC. Looking up the rest from reference TRBV5-1 and TRBJ2-5 gives the full variable domain: KAGVTQTPRYLIKTRGQQVTLSCSPISGHRSVSWYQQTPGQGLQFLFEYFSETQRNKGNFPGRFSGRQFSNSRSEMNVSTLELGDSALYLCASSLNIGGPVVAETQYFGPGTRLLVL.

This chain joins TRBV2 and TRBJ1-2, with D possibly being TRBD1 (5 bases). The germline V and J ends were trimmed by 3 bases and 6 bases, with 14 bases remaining between them. This CDR3 has 14 amino acids. Germline CDR1 SNHLY, CDR2 FYNNEI. The CDR3 sequence: CASSDLGGEDGYTF. The CDR3 DNA is TGTGCCAGCAGTGATCTCGGAGGGGAGGATGGCTACACCTTC.

The rearrangement links TRBV7-3 to TRBJ2-1; D is uncertain. This CDR3 is 12 amino acids long. Trimming removed 4 bases at V and 5 bases at J, with 6 bases between. In germline, CDR1 is SGHTA, CDR2 FQGTGA. In DNA, the CDR3 is TGTGCCAGCAGCTCCCGTAACAATGAGCAGTTCTTC. It encodes CASSSRNNEQFF. Variable domain in full (rest from reference TRBV7-3 and TRBJ2-1): GAGVSQTPSNKVTEKGKYVELRCDPISGHTALYWYRQSLGQGPEFLIYFQGTGAADDSGLPNDRFFAVRPEGSVSTLKIQRTERGDSAVYLCASSSRNNEQFFGPGTRLTVL.

The rearrangement uses TRBV2 and TRBJ2-2; D might be TRBD2 (6 bases). Germline V CDR1 and CDR2: SNHLY, FYNNEI. V shed 6 bases and J shed 7 bases, with 9 bases lying between them. The CDR3 loop spans 12 amino acids. This CDR3 is CASRRGNGELFF. Written as DNA, the CDR3 is TGTGCCAGCAGGCGGGGAAACGGGGAGCTGTTTTTT.

The sample holds one count of this clone. This chain uses TRBV5-5 with TRBJ1-6; possible D gene TRBD1, 5 bases. The CDR3 has 18 residues. Germline V gives CDR1 SGHKS, CDR2 YYEKEE (reference sequence). V lost 5 bases and J lost 2, with 20 bases in between. CDR3 protein: CASSVGAVGAAYNSPLHF. The CDR3 region has the DNA TGTGCCAGCAGTGTAGGCGCAGTTGGGGCGGCCTATAATTCACCCCTCCACTTT.

Here the CDR3 reads CASSPGLAGGGETQYF. The CDR3 nucleotides read TGCGCCAGCAGCCCCGGACTAGCGGGAGGTGGAGAGACCCAGTACTTC. V is TRBV5-1 and J is TRBJ2-5; TRBD2 matches 14 bases. The CDR3 is 16 amino acids. With V trimmed by 4 bases and J by 4 bases, 6 bases remained unmatched. Germline CDR1 and CDR2: SGHRS and YFSETQ.

This clone was counted only a few times. The chain recombines TRBV6-2 or TRBV6-3 with TRBJ2-2, with 9 bases identical to TRBD2. The V gene's germline CDR1 is MNHEY and CDR2 SVGEGT. The V segment lost 2 bases and the J segment 3 bases; nucleotides outside the gene matches: 4. This CDR3 has 16 residues. The CDR3 DNA is TGTGCCAGCAGTTACCTCCGACTAGCGGACACCGGGGAGCTGTTTTTT. It yields the protein CASSYLRLADTGELFF.

The chain employs TRBV7-3 and TRBJ1-1; D not certain. Trimming left V 2 bases short and J 4 bases short, with 11 bases between. Germline V gene sequence: CDR1 SGHTA, CDR2 FQGTGA. The CDR3 sequence is 14 residues long. The CDR3 bases are TGTGCCAGCAGCTTAGCTGGAGGTGGCACTGAAGCTTTCTTT. Its translation is CASSLAGGGTEAFF. Variable domain in full (rest from reference TRBV7-3 and TRBJ1-1): GAGVSQTPSNKVTEKGKYVELRCDPISGHTALYWYRQSLGQGPEFLIYFQGTGAADDSGLPNDRFFAVRPEGSVSTLKIQRTERGDSAVYLCASSLAGGGTEAFFGQGTRLTVV.

Worth noting for this clone: The junction shows a germline mismatch at one end, possibly a read error. In DNA form, the CDR3 reads TGTGCCAGCAGCCAAGATCTAGGTGAGGCAGGGGGCCGCCACTTC. Residues: CASSQDLGEAGGRHF. This chain connects TRBV3-1 (or the pseudogene TRBV3-2) to TRBJ2-7; 8 bases map to TRBD1. CDR3 length: 15 residues. The germline V gene has CDR1 LGHDT and CDR2 YNNKEL (reference sequence).

The rearrangement joins TRBV7-2 to TRBJ1-5, with D unclear. The length of the CDR3 is 14 residues. Germline loops: CDR1 SGHTA, CDR2 FQGNSA. V was pared by 7 bases and J by 7 bases, with 17 bases between. The CDR3 sequence: CASNFGNTRQPQHF. CDR3 in DNA: TGTGCCAGCAACTTCGGGAATACTCGGCAGCCCCAGCATTTT.

This chain joins TRBV18 and TRBJ1-5; TRBD1 agrees at 8 bases. Germline-derived CDR1 and CDR2 are KGHSH and LQKENI. The J segment lost 6 bases and the V segment lost 4 bases, leaving 8 bases of the junction unmatched. This CDR3 contains 15 residues. The CDR3 reads CASSLSGTGFQPQHF. The CDR3 DNA reads as TGTGCCAGCTCACTCTCCGGGACAGGATTTCAGCCCCAGCATTTT.

V and J are TRBV4-2 and TRBJ2-6, with TRBD1 matching over 8 bases. Germline V gene data show CDR1 as LGHNA and CDR2 as YNFKEQ. J gave up 4 bases and V 4 bases, and 18 bases lay outside the gene matches. This CDR3 is 20 amino acids long. The CDR3 sequence: CASSPHGTGTGASGANVLTF. The CDR3 DNA reads as TGTGCCAGCAGCCCCCACGGCACCGGGACAGGAGCCTCGGGGGCCAACGTCCTGACTTTC.

The rearrangement uses TRBV6-6 and TRBJ2-3; D is unclear. Germline V lookup: CDR1 MNHNY, CDR2 SVGAGI (reference sequence). Trimming left V 7 bases short and J 0 bases short, with 11 bases between. The length of the CDR3 is 14 residues. CDR3 bases: TGTGCCAGCACGGGTTACTCTAGCACAGATACGCAGTATTTT. Protein product: CASTGYSSTDTQYF.

A word on this clone: Other DNA sequences within the sample encode an identical CDR3. The rearrangement joins TRBV7-2 to TRBJ1-5; no firm D call. The CDR3 runs to 13 residues. The V end lost 1 base, the J end lost 4 bases, and 5 bases lay between the germline ends. Germline lookup yields CDR1 SGHTA and CDR2 FQGNSA. The DNA of the CDR3 is TGTGCCAGCAGCTTAGTACAAAATCAGCCCCAGCATTTT. The encoded protein is CASSLVQNQPQHF. The variable domain in full, completed from reference TRBV7-2 and TRBJ1-5, reads GAGVSQSPSNKVTEKGKDVELRCDPISGHTALYWYRQSLGQGLEFLIYFQGNSAPDKSGLPSDRFSAERTGGSVSTLTIQRTQQEDSAVYLCASSLVQNQPQHFGDGTRLSIL.

The chain combines TRBV28 with TRBJ2-7; maybe TRBD2 (6 bases). The V end lost 8 bases, the J end lost 3 bases, and 26 bases lay between the germline ends. The germline gives CDR1 MDHEN, CDR2 SYDVKM. The CDR3 runs to 17 residues. The CDR3 here is CASAPVGGAQILYEQYF. CDR3 DNA sequence: TGTGCCAGCGCCCCGGTGGGCGGGGCCCAAATCCTCTACGAGCAGTACTTC.

V gene TRBV5-1 combines with J gene TRBJ1-4; possible D gene TRBD1, 5 bases. This CDR3 region has 14 residues. V lost 0 bases, J lost 6 bases, and 9 bases lay in between. Looked up from germline, CDR1 is SGHRS and CDR2 is YFSETQ. CDR3 nucleotide sequence: TGCGCCAGCAGCTTGGAAGGGGCTGATGAAAAACTGTTTTTT. As protein: CASSLEGADEKLFF. Full variable domain (rest looked up from reference TRBV5-1 and TRBJ1-4): KAGVTQTPRYLIKTRGQQVTLSCSPISGHRSVSWYQQTPGQGLQFLFEYFSETQRNKGNFPGRFSGRQFSNSRSEMNVSTLELGDSALYLCASSLEGADEKLFFGSGTQLSVL.

V is TRBV5-1 and J is TRBJ1-1, with 9 positions matching TRBD1. The V gene end was trimmed by 3 bases and the J gene end by 0 bases; junction bases not matched to a gene: 6. The germline V gene has CDR1 SGHRS and CDR2 YFSETQ. The CDR3 has 16 residues. The CDR3 DNA is TGCGCCAGCAGCTCCCCGGGACAGGGAATGAACACTGAAGCTTTCTTT. As protein: CASSSPGQGMNTEAFF.

The chain couples TRBV9 to TRBJ2-1; TRBD2 is a possible D gene (6 bases). Per germline, CDR1 SGDLS and CDR2 YYNGEE. The CDR3 is made up of 17 amino acids. V was cut by 3 bases and J by 0 bases, with 16 bases left in between. CDR3 in DNA: TGTGCCAGCAGCGATGGGACTCAAGGAAGCTCCTACAATGAGCAGTTCTTC. This translates into CASSDGTQGSSYNEQFF.

This clone was picked up a small number of times. This chain uses TRBV6-6 with TRBJ2-7; TRBD2 might be the D (6 bases). The CDR3 has 14 amino acids. Trimming took 10 bases from V and 3 from J, leaving 19 bases between them. In germline, CDR1 is MNHNY, CDR2 SVGAGI (reference sequence). As DNA, the CDR3 is TGTGCCACCTCACGTGGAGGGGTAATCTACGAGCAGTACTTC. Translated, it gives CATSRGGVIYEQYF.

This chain uses TRBV18 with TRBJ2-2; TRBD2 matches 7 bases. Trimming took 4 bases from V and 4 from J; bases not matched to a gene: 9. In germline, CDR1 is KGHSH, CDR2 LQKENI. The CDR3 is 16 amino acids. The chain's CDR3 is CASSLTSERSTGELFF. The CDR3 coding sequence is TGTGCCAGCTCACTTACTAGCGAAAGAAGCACCGGGGAGCTGTTTTTT.

The V call is TRBV7-2, the J call TRBJ2-3; TRBD2 matches 8 bases. Trimming cost V 2 bases and J 6 bases; bases outside gene matches: 10. This CDR3 region has 16 residues. The germline CDR1 and CDR2 sequences are SGHTA and FQGNSA. The CDR3 is CASSLFSGSKGDTQYF. The DNA of the CDR3 is TGTGCCAGCAGCTTATTCAGCGGGAGTAAAGGGGATACGCAGTATTTT.

The V call is TRBV7-8, the J call TRBJ1-4, with unresolved D. The CDR3 loop spans 12 amino acids. Per germline, CDR1 SGHVS and CDR2 FQNEAQ. V was cut by 4 bases and J by 8 bases, with 8 bases left in between. The CDR3 here is CASSSVTEKLFF. CDR3 nucleotides: TGTGCCAGCAGCTCCGTAACAGAAAAACTGTTTTTT.